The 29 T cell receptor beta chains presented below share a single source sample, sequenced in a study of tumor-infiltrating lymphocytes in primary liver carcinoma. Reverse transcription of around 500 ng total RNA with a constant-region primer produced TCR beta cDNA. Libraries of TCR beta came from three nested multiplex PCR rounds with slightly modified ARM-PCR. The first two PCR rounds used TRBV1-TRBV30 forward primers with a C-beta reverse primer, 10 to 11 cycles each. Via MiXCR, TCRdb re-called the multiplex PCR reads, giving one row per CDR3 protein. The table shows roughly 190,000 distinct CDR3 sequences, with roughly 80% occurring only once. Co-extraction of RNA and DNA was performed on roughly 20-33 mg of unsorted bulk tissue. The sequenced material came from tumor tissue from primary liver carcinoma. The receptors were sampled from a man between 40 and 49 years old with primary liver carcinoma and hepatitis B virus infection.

In DNA, the CDR3 is TGTGCCAGCAGCTCCGCCGCGGGCTCCGACTATACCTTC. This sequence encodes CASSSAAGSDYTF. The chain recombines TRBV11-2 with TRBJ1-2; D remains ambiguous. Germline loops: CDR1 SGHAT, CDR2 FQNNGV. Trimming removed 4 bases from V and 14 bases from J, with 20 bases in between. The length of the CDR3 is 13 residues.

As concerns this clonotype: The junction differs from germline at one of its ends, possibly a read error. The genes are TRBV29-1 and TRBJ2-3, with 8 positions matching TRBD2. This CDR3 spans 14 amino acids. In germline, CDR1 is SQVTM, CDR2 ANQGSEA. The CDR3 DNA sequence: TGCAGCGCAACGGGAGCGGGGGCAGCAGATACGCAGTGCTTT. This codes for CSATGAGAADTQCF.

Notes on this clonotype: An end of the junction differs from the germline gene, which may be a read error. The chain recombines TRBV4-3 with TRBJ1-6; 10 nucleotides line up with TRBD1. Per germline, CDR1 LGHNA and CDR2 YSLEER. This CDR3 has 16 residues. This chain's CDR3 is CAISSWDRGRNSLLHF. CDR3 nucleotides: TGCGCCATCAGCTCCTGGGACAGGGGAAGGAATTCACTTCTCCACTTT.

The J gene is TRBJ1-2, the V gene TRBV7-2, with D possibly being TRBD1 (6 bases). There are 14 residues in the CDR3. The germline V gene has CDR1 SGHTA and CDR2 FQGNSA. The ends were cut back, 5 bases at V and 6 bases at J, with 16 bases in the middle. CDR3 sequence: CASSPRGHQHGYTF. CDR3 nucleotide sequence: TGTGCCAGCAGCCCTCGGGGGCACCAGCATGGCTACACCTTC.

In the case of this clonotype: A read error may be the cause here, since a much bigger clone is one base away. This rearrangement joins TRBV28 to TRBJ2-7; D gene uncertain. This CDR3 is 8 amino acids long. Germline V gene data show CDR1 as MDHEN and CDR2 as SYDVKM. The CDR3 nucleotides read TGTGCGGCCTACAAGCAGTACTTC. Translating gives CAAYKQYF.

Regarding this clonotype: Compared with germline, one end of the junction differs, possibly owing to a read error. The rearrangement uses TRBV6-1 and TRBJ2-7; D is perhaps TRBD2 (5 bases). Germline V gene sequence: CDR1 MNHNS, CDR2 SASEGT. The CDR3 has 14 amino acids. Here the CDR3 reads CVSSETRVSYEQYF. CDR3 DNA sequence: TGTGTCAGCAGTGAAACGCGGGTTTCCTACGAGCAGTACTTC.

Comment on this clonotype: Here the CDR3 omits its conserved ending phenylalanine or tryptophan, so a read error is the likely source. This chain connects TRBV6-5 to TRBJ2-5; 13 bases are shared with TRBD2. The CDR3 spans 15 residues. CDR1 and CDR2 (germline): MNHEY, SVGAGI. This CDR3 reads CASSLGTSGKETQYI. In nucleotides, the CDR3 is TGTGCTAGCAGCCTCGGGACTAGCGGGAAAGAGACCCAGTACATC.

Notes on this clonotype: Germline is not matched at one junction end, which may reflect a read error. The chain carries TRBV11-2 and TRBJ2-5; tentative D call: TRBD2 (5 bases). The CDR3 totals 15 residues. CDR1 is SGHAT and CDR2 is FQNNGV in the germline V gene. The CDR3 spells CASGLTPHDGETQYF. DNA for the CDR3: TGTGCCAGCGGATTAACCCCCCATGACGGGGAGACCCAGTACTTT.

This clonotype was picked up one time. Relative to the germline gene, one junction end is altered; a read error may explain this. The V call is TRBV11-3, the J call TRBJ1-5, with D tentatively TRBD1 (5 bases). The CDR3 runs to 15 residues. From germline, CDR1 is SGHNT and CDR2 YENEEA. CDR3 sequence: CASSLGLGVAQPLHF. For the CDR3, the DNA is TGTGCCAGCAGCTTAGGTCTGGGGGTGGCTCAACCCCTGCATTTT.

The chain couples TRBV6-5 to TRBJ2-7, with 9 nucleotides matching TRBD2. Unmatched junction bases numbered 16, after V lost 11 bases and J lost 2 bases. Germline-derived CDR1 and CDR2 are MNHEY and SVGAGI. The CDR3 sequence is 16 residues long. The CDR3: CACKGGTSGHTYEQYF. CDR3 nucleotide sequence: TGTGCCTGCAAGGGGGGTACTAGCGGGCATACCTACGAGCAGTACTTC.

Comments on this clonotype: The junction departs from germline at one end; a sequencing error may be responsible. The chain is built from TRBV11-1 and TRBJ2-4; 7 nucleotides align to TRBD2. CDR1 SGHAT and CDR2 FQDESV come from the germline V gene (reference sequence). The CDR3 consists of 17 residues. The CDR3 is CTSSFPGTSETKIIQYF. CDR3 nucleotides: TGTACCAGCAGCTTTCCCGGAACTAGCGAGACCAAAATCATTCAGTACTTC.

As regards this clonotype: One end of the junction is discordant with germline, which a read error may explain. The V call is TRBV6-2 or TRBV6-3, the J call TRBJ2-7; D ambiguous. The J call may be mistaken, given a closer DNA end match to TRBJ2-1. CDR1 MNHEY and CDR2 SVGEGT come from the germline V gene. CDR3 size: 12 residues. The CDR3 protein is CASGYSLREQFF. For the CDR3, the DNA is TGTGCCAGCGGTTACTCTCTACGTGAACAGTTCTTC.

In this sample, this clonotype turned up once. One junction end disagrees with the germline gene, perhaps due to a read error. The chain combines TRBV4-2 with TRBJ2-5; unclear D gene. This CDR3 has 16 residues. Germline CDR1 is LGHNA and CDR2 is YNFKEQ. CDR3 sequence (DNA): TGTCCCAGCAGCCACGTTCACCCGGACGTACAAGAGACCCAGTATTTC. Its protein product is CPSSHVHPDVQETQYF.

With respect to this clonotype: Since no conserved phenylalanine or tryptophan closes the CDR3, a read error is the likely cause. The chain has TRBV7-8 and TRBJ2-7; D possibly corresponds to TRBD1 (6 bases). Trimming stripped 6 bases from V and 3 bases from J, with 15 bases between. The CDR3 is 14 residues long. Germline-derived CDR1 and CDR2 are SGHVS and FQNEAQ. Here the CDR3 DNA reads TGTGCCAGCAGTCCGAGGGACATCCGCTACGAGCAGTACTCC. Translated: CASSPRDIRYEQYS.

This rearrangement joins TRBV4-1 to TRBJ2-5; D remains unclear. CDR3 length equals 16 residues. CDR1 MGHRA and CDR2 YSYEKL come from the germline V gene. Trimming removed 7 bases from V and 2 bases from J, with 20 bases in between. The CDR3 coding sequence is TGCGCCAGCAACAAAACCCCTAGTGCCAGGCAAGAGACCCAGTACTTC. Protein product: CASNKTPSARQETQYF.

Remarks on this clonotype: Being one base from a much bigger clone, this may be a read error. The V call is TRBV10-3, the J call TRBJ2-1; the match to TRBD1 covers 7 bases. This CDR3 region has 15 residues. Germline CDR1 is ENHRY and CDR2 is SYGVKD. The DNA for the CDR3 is TGTGCCGTAACCCCCCGGGACAGCTCCTACAATGAGCAGTGCTTC. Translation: CAVTPRDSSYNEQCF.

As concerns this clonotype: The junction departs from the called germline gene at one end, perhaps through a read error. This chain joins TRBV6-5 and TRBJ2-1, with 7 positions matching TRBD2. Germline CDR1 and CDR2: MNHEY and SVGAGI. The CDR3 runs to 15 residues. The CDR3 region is CACRSSGIAYNEQFF. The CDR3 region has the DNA TGTGCCTGCAGGTCCAGCGGGATAGCCTACAATGAGCAGTTCTTC.

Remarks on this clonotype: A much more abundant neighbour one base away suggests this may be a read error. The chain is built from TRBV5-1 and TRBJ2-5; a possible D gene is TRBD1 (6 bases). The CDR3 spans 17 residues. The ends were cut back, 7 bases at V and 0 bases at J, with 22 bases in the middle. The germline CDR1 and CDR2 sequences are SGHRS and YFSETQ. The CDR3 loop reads CASGHRPGVGYQETQYF. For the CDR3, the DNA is TGCGCCAGCGGCCATAGACCAGGGGTCGGGTACCAAGAGACCCAGTACTTC.

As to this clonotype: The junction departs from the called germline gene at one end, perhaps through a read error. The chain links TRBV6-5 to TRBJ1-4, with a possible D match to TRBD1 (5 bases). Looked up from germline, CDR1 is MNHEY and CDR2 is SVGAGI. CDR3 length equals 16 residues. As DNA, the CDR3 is TGTACCAGCAGTTACTTGTCCGGGACGTCAAATGAAAAACTGTTTTTT. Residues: CTSSYLSGTSNEKLFF.

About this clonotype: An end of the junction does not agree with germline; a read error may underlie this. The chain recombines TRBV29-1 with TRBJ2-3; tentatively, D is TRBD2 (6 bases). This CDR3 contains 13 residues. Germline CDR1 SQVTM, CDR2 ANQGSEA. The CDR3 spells CSVWTEGGDTQYF. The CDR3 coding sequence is TGTAGCGTCTGGACGGAGGGCGGAGATACGCAGTATTTT.

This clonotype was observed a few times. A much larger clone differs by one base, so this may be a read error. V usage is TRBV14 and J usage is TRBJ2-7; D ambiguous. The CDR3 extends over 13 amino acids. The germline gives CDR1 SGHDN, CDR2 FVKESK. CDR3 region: CTSSQETASEQYF. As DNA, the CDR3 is TGTACCAGCAGCCAAGAGACGGCGTCCGAGCAGTACTTC.

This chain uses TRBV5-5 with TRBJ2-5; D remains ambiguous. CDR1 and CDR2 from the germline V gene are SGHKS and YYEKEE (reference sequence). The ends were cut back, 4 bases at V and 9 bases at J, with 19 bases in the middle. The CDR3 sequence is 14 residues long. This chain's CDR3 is CASSPSARPESQYF. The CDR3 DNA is TGTGCCAGCAGCCCCAGCGCGAGACCGGAGTCCCAGTACTTC.

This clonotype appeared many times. CDR3 protein: CASSLDRGGRAYNEQFF. For the CDR3, the DNA is TGTGCCAGCAGCTTAGATCGGGGCGGGAGGGCCTACAATGAGCAGTTCTTC. This chain links TRBV11-2 with TRBJ2-1, with 9 bases fitting TRBD2. The V gene end was trimmed by 0 bases and the J gene end by 2 bases; junction bases not matched to a gene: 5. CDR3 size: 17 residues. CDR1 is SGHAT and CDR2 is FQNNGV in the germline V gene.

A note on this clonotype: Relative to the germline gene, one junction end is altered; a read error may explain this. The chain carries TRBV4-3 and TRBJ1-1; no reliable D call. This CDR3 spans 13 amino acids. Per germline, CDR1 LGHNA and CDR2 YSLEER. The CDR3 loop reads CASSRYMNTKAFF. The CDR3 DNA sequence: TGCGCCAGCAGCAGATACATGAACACTAAAGCTTTCTTT.

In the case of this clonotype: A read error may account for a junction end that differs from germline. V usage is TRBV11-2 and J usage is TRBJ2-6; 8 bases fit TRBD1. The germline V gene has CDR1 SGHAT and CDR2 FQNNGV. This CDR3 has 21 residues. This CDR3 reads CANSMGGDRGISLSGAKVVTF. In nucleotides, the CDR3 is TGTGCCAACAGCATGGGGGGTGACAGGGGCATTTCCCTCTCTGGGGCCAAGGTCGTGACTTTC.

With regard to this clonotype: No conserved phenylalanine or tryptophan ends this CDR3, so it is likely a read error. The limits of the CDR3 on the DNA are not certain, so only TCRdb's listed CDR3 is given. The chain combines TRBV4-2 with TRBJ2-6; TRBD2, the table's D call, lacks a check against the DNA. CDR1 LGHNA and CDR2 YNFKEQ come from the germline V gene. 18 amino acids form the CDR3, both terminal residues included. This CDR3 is CASSQVGTSGSGANVLTL.

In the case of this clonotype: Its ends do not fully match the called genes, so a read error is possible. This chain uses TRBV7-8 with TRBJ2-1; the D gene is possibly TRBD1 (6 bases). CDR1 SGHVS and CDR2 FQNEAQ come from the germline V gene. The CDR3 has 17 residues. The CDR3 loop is CANSFGQMALRHNEQFF. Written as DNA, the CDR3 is TGTGCCAACAGCTTCGGACAGATGGCCCTGAGACACAATGAGCAGTTCTTC.

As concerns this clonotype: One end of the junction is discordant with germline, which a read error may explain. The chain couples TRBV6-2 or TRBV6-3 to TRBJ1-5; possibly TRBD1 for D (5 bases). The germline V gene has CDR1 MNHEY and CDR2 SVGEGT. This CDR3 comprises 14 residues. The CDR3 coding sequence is TGCGCCAGTACCCTGATGAAAGGGGATCAGCCCCAGCATTTT. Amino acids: CASTLMKGDQPQHF.

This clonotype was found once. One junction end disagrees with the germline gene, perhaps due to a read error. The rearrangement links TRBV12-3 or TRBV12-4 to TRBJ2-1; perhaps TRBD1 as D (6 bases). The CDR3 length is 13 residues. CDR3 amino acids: CASSLGQNNERFF. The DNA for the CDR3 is TGTGCCAGCAGTCTAGGACAGAACAATGAGCGGTTTTTC.